Below, 31 T cell receptor beta chains from the same sample are listed, as sequenced in a study of T cell responses to AZD1222 COVID-19 vaccine. Here immunoSEQ multiplex PCR was the method, and the copy in TCRdb shows in-frame clones only, minus some. The sample comprises around 110,000 clones, about 85% of which are singletons, and approximately 4.8% rests with the top ten. The sequenced sample was peripheral blood, obtained 28 days after the second AZD1222 dose. All receptors derive from an adult who received the AZD1222 COVID-19 vaccine.

The chain links TRBV30 to TRBJ2-7, with 11 bases that match TRBD2. Per germline, CDR1 GTSNPN and CDR2 SVGIG (reference sequence). With V trimmed by 2 bases and J by 2 bases, 5 bases remained unmatched. The CDR3 extends over 15 amino acids. DNA for the CDR3: TGTGCCTGGAGTATTAGCGGGGGGGCGGCCTACGAGCAGTACTTC. Amino acids: CAWSISGGAAYEQYF.

V usage is TRBV5-4 and J usage is TRBJ2-1; no clear D. The CDR3 is 13 residues long. The germline V gene encodes CDR1 SGHNT and CDR2 YYREEE (reference sequence). The germline V and J ends were trimmed by 0 bases and 7 bases, with 8 bases remaining between them. CDR3 bases: TGTGCCAGCAGCTTGGATGTCGAGAATGAGCAGTTCTTC. Amino acids: CASSLDVENEQFF.

This chain links TRBV9 with TRBJ2-1; TRBD2 agrees at 12 bases. Germline loops: CDR1 SGDLS, CDR2 YYNGEE. V dropped 3 bases and J dropped 3; count of bases not matched to a gene: 10. This CDR3 spans 18 amino acids. The CDR3 DNA sequence: TGTGCCAGCAGCGGGGCTAGCGGGGGGGCCGGGCACTACAATGAGCAGTTCTTC. Protein sequence: CASSGASGGAGHYNEQFF.

This clone turned up a few times. The chain recombines TRBV7-3 with TRBJ2-2, with D possibly matching TRBD1 (6 bases). CDR3 size: 14 residues. CDR1 and CDR2 from the germline V gene are SGHTA and FQGTGA. Trimming removed 4 bases from V and 3 bases from J, with 9 bases in between. The CDR3 spells CASSSQGHTGELFF. Written as DNA, the CDR3 is TGTGCCAGCAGCTCCCAGGGGCACACCGGGGAGCTGTTTTTT. The full variable domain, its missing parts supplied by reference TRBV7-3 and TRBJ2-2, is GAGVSQTPSNKVTEKGKYVELRCDPISGHTALYWYRQSLGQGPEFLIYFQGTGAADDSGLPNDRFFAVRPEGSVSTLKIQRTERGDSAVYLCASSSQGHTGELFFGEGSRLTVL.

The rearrangement joins TRBV7-9 to TRBJ2-7; no clear D. Germline lookup yields CDR1 SEHNR and CDR2 FQNEAQ (reference sequence). The V gene lost 1 base and the J gene lost 10 bases, with 8 bases spanning the gap. The CDR3 extends over 11 amino acids. The chain's CDR3 is CASSLVGSQYF. In DNA form, the CDR3 reads TGTGCCAGCAGCTTAGTGGGATCCCAGTACTTC. Filled out from reference TRBV7-9 and TRBJ2-7, the complete variable domain reads DTGVSQNPRHKITKRGQNVTFRCDPISEHNRLYWYRQTLGQGPEFLTYFQNEAQLEKSRLLSDRFSAERPKGSFSTLEIQRTEQGDSAMYLCASSLVGSQYFGPGTRLTVT.

The rearrangement joins TRBV6-5 to TRBJ2-1, with D possibly matching TRBD2 (6 bases). In germline, CDR1 is MNHEY, CDR2 SVGAGI. This CDR3 spans 12 amino acids. V dropped 6 bases and J dropped 7 bases, with 10 bases sitting between them. The CDR3 sequence: CASSDGGNEQFF. CDR3 sequence (DNA): TGTGCCAGCAGCGACGGGGGAAATGAGCAGTTCTTC.

The chain carries TRBV6-2 or TRBV6-3 and TRBJ2-3; 7 bases agree with TRBD1. The CDR3 has 17 residues. Germline V CDR1 and CDR2: MNHEY, SVGEGT. V lost 4 bases, J lost 0 bases, and 10 bases stayed unmatched. The CDR3: CASSSHLTGTSTDTQYF. The CDR3 DNA sequence: TGTGCCAGCAGTTCCCATTTGACAGGGACCAGCACAGATACGCAGTATTTT.

On this clone itself: The junction shows a germline mismatch at one end, possibly a read error. This chain links TRBV28 with TRBJ1-2; TRBD1 matches 11 bases. CDR3 size: 13 residues. Germline V gene sequence: CDR1 MDHEN, CDR2 SYDVKM. Written as DNA, the CDR3 is TGTGCCAGCAGTTTGCCGGGGACAGGGGGAATACTTTTC. Translation gives CASSLPGTGGILF.

The rearrangement joins TRBV7-2 to TRBJ1-2, with D unclear. Germline-derived CDR1 and CDR2 are SGHTA and FQGNSA. Trimming removed 4 bases from V and 4 bases from J, with 22 bases in between. This CDR3 has 17 residues. CDR3 in amino acids: CASSSHQAGPYGYGYTF. The DNA for the CDR3 is TGTGCCAGCAGCTCCCACCAAGCCGGCCCGTATGGCTATGGCTACACCTTC.

J is TRBJ2-2 and V is TRBV6-5; D remains ambiguous. Germline V lookup: CDR1 MNHEY, CDR2 SVGAGI. This CDR3 spans 14 amino acids. V lost 7 bases to trimming and J lost 11 bases, with 20 bases between them. CDR3 bases: TGTGCCAGCAAACCTCGGGCAGGTTCACCCGAGCTGTTTTTT. This gives the protein CASKPRAGSPELFF.

The rearrangement joins TRBV5-1 to TRBJ2-7, with 9 nucleotides matching TRBD1. The J segment lost 3 bases and the V segment lost 4 bases, leaving 8 bases of the junction unmatched. The CDR3 spans 15 residues. The germline V gene has CDR1 SGHRS and CDR2 YFSETQ. CDR3 amino acids: CASSPGQGSDYEQYF. The CDR3 bases are TGCGCCAGCAGCCCTGGACAGGGGTCGGACTACGAGCAGTACTTC.

The rearrangement links TRBV6-4 to TRBJ1-1, with D perhaps TRBD1 (6 bases). Per the germline V gene, CDR1 is MRHNA and CDR2 is SNTAGT. The CDR3 has 14 amino acids. V dropped 0 bases and J dropped 4 bases, with 9 bases sitting between them. CDR3: CASSDSNRATEAFF. DNA of the CDR3: TGTGCCAGCAGTGACTCGAACAGGGCCACTGAAGCTTTCTTT.

The chain carries TRBV7-6 and TRBJ1-6; the match to TRBD1 covers 7 bases. The length of the CDR3 is 20 residues. CDR1 is SGHVS, CDR2 FNYEAQ, per germline. The junction had 22 bases not matched to a gene; V was cut back by 4 bases and J by 7 bases. The CDR3 bases are TGTGCCAGCAGCTCGAATCGTCGACAGGGCGGTATCCTCGCCAATTCACCCCTCCACTTT. As protein: CASSSNRRQGGILANSPLHF. Variable domain in full (rest from reference TRBV7-6 and TRBJ1-6): GAGVSQSPRYKVTKRGQDVALRCDPISGHVSLYWYRQALGQGPEFLTYFNYEAQQDKSGLPNDRFSAERPEGSISTLTIQRTEQRDSAMYRCASSSNRRQGGILANSPLHFGNGTRLTVT.

The V gene is TRBV27, the J gene TRBJ2-7; the D is unclear. In germline, CDR1 is MNHEY, CDR2 SMNVEV (reference sequence). The CDR3 spans 15 residues. Trimming removed 2 bases at V and 0 bases at J, with 11 bases between. The CDR3 protein is CASSLSWQDSYEQYF. CDR3 bases: TGTGCCAGCAGTTTAAGTTGGCAGGACTCCTACGAGCAGTACTTC.

V is TRBV28 and J is TRBJ1-2, with unresolved D. Germline-derived CDR1 and CDR2 are MDHEN and SYDVKM. CDR3 length equals 14 residues. The V gene lost 7 bases and the J gene lost 6 bases, with 18 bases spanning the gap. The CDR3 loop is CASTRRQAGDGYTF. The CDR3 DNA is TGTGCCAGCACTCGACGGCAGGCCGGGGATGGCTACACCTTC.

V is TRBV9 and J is TRBJ2-3; D perhaps matches TRBD2 (6 bases). The germline gives CDR1 SGDLS, CDR2 YYNGEE. The CDR3 is made up of 15 amino acids. V gave up 4 bases and J gave up 2 bases, with 14 bases separating them. CDR3 sequence reads: CASSSRDSLTDTQYF. The DNA for the CDR3 is TGTGCCAGCAGCTCTCGGGACTCACTCACAGATACGCAGTATTTT.

This chain joins TRBV19 and TRBJ1-4; D uncertain. The CDR3 is made up of 14 amino acids. Trimming left V 3 bases short and J 0 bases short, with 5 bases between. Germline assignment: CDR1 LNHDA and CDR2 SQIVND (reference sequence). The CDR3 region is CASSITATNEKLFF. The DNA of the CDR3 is TGTGCCAGTAGTATCACTGCAACTAATGAAAAACTGTTTTTT.

The chain is built from TRBV18 and TRBJ1-1; D remains unclear. Germline values: CDR1 KGHSH, CDR2 LQKENI. The CDR3 runs 15 residues. Trimming cost V 4 bases and J 8 bases, with 20 bases left between them. CDR3 coding DNA: TGTGCCAGCTCACTAAACTTAGTAGGAGACATGGAAGCTTTCTTT. It specifies CASSLNLVGDMEAFF.

The CDR3 coding sequence is TGTGCCAGCGGCCCGGGGGGACGGGGAGAGACCCAGTACTTC. It codes for CASGPGGRGETQYF. The chain is built from TRBV6-5 and TRBJ2-5, with 7 bases lining up with TRBD2. The CDR3 covers 14 residues. Germline V gene data show CDR1 as MNHEY and CDR2 as SVGAGI. V trimming: 8 bases; J trimming: 4 bases; junction bases outside the gene matches: 10.

The chain combines TRBV19 with TRBJ2-7; D gene ambiguous. This CDR3 is built from 14 residues. CDR1 and CDR2 (germline): LNHDA, SQIVND (reference sequence). Trimming took 3 bases from V and 0 from J, leaving 9 bases between them. CDR3 protein: CASSMVQNSYEQYF. CDR3 sequence (DNA): TGTGCCAGTAGTATGGTACAGAACTCCTACGAGCAGTACTTC.

The rearrangement uses TRBV19 and TRBJ1-2; D is uncertain. Germline V lookup: CDR1 LNHDA, CDR2 SQIVND (reference sequence). The CDR3 has 16 amino acids. V was clipped by 9 bases and J by 0 bases, with 20 bases between them. The DNA for the CDR3 is TGTGCCAGCCTGGATCAGGACTCCAGACCTAACTATGGCTACACCTTC. This codes for CASLDQDSRPNYGYTF.

CDR3 bases: TGTGCCAGCAGCCCCACCAGGGATCGGACTGAAGCTTTCTTT. Residues: CASSPTRDRTEAFF. The chain has TRBV7-2 and TRBJ1-1; D is possibly TRBD1 (5 bases). CDR1 SGHTA and CDR2 FQGNSA come from the germline V gene. The CDR3 consists of 14 residues. V lost 5 bases and J lost 5, with 15 bases in between.

This clone was counted ten times or more. This sequence joins TRBV12-5 and TRBJ1-3, with a possible D match to TRBD1 (5 bases). The germline V gene has CDR1 LGHNT and CDR2 FRNRAP. CDR3 length: 16 amino acids. Trimming cost V 2 bases and J 2 bases, with 13 bases left between them. This chain's CDR3 is CASGLLPPGPGNTIYF. CDR3 bases: TGTGCTAGTGGTTTGCTCCCCCCGGGGCCTGGAAACACCATATATTTT.

This chain joins TRBV6-5 and TRBJ2-1; 9 nucleotides agree with TRBD2. After removal of 5 bases from V and 3 bases from J, the junction contained 5 bases not matched to a gene. The length of the CDR3 is 15 residues. Germline V gene lookup returns CDR1 MNHEY and CDR2 SVGAGI. CDR3 nucleotides: TGTGCCAGCAGTCGCGGGGGGGCGGGCTACAATGAGCAGTTCTTC. Translation: CASSRGGAGYNEQFF.

This clone was seen only once. V is TRBV7-9 and J is TRBJ2-7; no clear D. The CDR3 consists of 14 residues. Per germline, CDR1 SEHNR and CDR2 FQNEAQ (reference sequence). The V end was cut by 5 bases, the J end by 2 bases, with 13 bases between. The chain's CDR3 is CASSLTGSPYEQYF. The CDR3 nucleotides read TGTGCCAGCAGCCTGACCGGATCGCCCTACGAGCAGTACTTC.

The chain is built from TRBV6-5 and TRBJ1-3; D remains ambiguous. There are 13 residues in the CDR3. CDR1 is MNHEY and CDR2 is SVGAGI in the germline V gene. Trimming stripped 8 bases from V and 1 base from J, with 9 bases between. The CDR3 protein is CASVDSSGNTIYF. The CDR3 DNA is TGTGCCAGCGTAGATTCATCTGGAAACACCATATATTTT.

In DNA form, the CDR3 reads TGTGCCAGCAGTTTATCAGGTTGGGGGCTAGGAAATGAGCAGTTCTTC. It encodes CASSLSGWGLGNEQFF. The V gene is TRBV27, the J gene TRBJ2-1, with D tentatively TRBD1 (6 bases). Germline CDR1 and CDR2: MNHEY and SMNVEV (reference sequence). Between the trimmed V and J ends, which lost 0 bases and 7 bases, there was a span of 16 bases. The CDR3 is 16 residues long.

This clone was found a few times. This chain links TRBV5-1 with TRBJ2-3; no clear D. Trimming shortened V by 1 base and J by 6 bases, and 21 bases separated the two germline ends. There are 17 residues in the CDR3. Germline loops: CDR1 SGHRS, CDR2 YFSETQ. CDR3 nucleotides: TGCGCCAGCAGCTTGATTCAGTTCCTCCCTTCAACGGATACGCAGTATTTT. Translated: CASSLIQFLPSTDTQYF.

The chain couples TRBV5-1 to TRBJ1-5; D possibly corresponds to TRBD1 (5 bases). The CDR3 is 14 residues long. Trimming cost V 4 bases and J 6 bases, with 14 bases left between them. Germline assignment: CDR1 SGHRS and CDR2 YFSETQ. Written as DNA, the CDR3 is TGCGCCAGCAGCCCAGGGCCGGATACTCAGCCCCAGCATTTT. Translation gives CASSPGPDTQPQHF.

The chain joins TRBV6-1 to TRBJ2-4; unclear D gene. The CDR3 consists of 12 residues. V lost 3 bases and J 9 bases, leaving 9 bases between the germline ends. Germline CDR1 and CDR2: MNHNS and SASEGT. The CDR3 region is CASSEGSGIQYF. The CDR3 coding sequence is TGTGCCAGCAGTGAGGGCTCTGGCATTCAGTACTTC.

V and J are TRBV7-9 and TRBJ1-6; no reliable D call. V was shortened by 5 bases and J by 8 bases, with 13 bases between the two germline ends. Germline V CDR1 and CDR2: SEHNR, FQNEAQ (reference sequence). The CDR3 contains 14 residues. CDR3 sequence (DNA): TGTGCCAGCAGCGGGGAGGGCGGGCATTCACCCCTCCACTTT. Translating it yields CASSGEGGHSPLHF.